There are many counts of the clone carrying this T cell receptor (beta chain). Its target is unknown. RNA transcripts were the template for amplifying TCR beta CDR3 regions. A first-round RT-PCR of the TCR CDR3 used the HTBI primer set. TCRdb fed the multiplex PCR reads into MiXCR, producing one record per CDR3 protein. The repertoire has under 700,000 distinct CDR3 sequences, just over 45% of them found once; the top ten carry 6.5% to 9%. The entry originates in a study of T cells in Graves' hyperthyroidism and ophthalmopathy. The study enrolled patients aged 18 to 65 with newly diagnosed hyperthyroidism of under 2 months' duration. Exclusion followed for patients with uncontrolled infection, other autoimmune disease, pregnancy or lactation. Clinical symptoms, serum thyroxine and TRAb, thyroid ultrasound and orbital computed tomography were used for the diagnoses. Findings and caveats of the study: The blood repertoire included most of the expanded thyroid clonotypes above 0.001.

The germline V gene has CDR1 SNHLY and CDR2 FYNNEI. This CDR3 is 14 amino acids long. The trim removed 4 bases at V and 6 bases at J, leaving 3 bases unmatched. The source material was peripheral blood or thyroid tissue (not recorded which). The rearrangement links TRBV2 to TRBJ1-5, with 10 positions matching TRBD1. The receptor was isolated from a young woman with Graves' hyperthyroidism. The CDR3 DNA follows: TGTGCCAGCAGTGCGACAGGGGGCGGTCAGCCCCAGCATTTT. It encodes CASSATGGGQPQHF. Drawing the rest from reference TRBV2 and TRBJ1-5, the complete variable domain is EPEVTQTPSHQVTQMGQEVILRCVPISNHLYFYWYRQILGQKVEFLVSFYNNEISEKSEIFDDQFSVERPDGSNFTLKIRSTKLEDSAMYFCASSATGGGQPQHFGDGTRLSIL.